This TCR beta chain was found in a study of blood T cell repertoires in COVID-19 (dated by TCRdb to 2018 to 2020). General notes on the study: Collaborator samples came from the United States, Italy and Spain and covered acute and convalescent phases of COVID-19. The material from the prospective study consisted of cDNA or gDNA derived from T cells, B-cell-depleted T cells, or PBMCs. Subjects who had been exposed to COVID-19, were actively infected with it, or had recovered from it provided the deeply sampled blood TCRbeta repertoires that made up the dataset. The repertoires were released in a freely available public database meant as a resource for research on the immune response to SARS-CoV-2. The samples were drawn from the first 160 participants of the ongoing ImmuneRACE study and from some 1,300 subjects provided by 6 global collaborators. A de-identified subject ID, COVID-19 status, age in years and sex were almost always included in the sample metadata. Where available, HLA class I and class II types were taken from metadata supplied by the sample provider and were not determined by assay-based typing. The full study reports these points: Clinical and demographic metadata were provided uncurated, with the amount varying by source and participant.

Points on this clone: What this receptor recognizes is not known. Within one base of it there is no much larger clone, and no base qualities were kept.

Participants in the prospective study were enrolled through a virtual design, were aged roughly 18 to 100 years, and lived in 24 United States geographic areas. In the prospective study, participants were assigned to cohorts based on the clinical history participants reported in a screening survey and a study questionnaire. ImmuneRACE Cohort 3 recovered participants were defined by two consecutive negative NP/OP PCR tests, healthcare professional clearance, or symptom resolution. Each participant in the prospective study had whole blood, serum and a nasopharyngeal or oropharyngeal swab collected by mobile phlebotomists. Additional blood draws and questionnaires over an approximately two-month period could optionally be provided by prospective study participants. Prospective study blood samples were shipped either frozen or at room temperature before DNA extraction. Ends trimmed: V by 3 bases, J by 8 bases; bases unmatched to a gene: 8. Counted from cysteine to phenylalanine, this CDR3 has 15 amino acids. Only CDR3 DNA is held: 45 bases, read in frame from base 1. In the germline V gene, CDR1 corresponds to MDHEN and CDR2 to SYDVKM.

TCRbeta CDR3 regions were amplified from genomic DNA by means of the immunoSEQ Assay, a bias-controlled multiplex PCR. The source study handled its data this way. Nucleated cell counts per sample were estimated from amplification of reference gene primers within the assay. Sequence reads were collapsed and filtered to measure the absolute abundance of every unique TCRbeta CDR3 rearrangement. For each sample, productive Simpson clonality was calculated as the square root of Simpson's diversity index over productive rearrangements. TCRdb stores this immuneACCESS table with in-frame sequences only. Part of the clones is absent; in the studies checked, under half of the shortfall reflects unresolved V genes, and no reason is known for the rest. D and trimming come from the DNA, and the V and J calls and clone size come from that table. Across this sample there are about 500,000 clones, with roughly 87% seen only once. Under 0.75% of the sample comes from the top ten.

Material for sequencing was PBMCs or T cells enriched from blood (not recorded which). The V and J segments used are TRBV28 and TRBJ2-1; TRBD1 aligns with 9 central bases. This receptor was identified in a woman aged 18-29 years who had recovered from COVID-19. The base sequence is TGTGCCAGCAGTTTGGGACAGGGTCGTCGTGATGAGCAGTTCTTC. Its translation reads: CASSLGQGRRDEQFF.